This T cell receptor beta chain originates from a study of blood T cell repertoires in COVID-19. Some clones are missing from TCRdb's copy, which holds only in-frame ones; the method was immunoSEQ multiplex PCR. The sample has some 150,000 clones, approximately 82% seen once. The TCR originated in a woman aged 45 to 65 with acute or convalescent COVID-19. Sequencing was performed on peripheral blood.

DNA for the CDR3: TGTGCCATCAGTGAGTCTTCACAGGCTGTTCAGAGGCAGTTCTTC. Its protein is CAISESSQAVQRQFF. The chain uses TRBV10-3 and TRBJ2-1; a weak D match, TRBD1 (5 bases). This CDR3 contains 15 residues. Germline V gives CDR1 ENHRY, CDR2 SYGVKD. Trimming shortened V by 0 bases and J by 12 bases, and 18 bases separated the two germline ends.